Presented here are 9 T cell receptor beta chains from one specimen sequenced in a study of T cells in Graves' hyperthyroidism and ophthalmopathy. Amplification targeted TCR beta CDR3 regions from RNA transcripts. Researchers ran a first-round RT-PCR on the TCR CDR3 using the HTBI primer set. Each CDR3 protein is one row after TCRdb ran MiXCR on the multiplex PCR reads. The table lists about 320,000 distinct CDR3 sequences, about 15% of them singletons. The sequencing sample was made of blood. These receptors came from a man aged 25-45 years with Graves' hyperthyroidism.

This clonotype was detected a few times. The chain joins TRBV20-1 to TRBJ2-3, with TRBD2 identical over 11 bases. The CDR3 sequence is 16 residues long. Trimming cost V 4 bases and J 2 bases; bases outside gene matches: 8. Per germline, CDR1 DFQATT and CDR2 SNEGSKA (reference sequence). The CDR3 spells CSAIPLLAGDTDTQYF. The CDR3 bases are TGCAGTGCTATCCCATTACTAGCGGGAGACACAGATACGCAGTATTTT.

This clonotype was counted at least ten times. The chain recombines TRBV6-2 or TRBV6-3 with TRBJ2-7; D is undetermined. CDR3 length equals 12 residues. The germline V gene has CDR1 MNHEY and CDR2 SVGEGT. V was pared by 5 bases and J by 10 bases, with 15 bases between. This CDR3 is CASSPRLLNQYF. CDR3 DNA: TGTGCCAGCAGTCCGAGACTTCTTAATCAGTACTTC.

This clonotype showed up many times. The chain recombines TRBV20-1 with TRBJ2-7, with 10 bases identical to TRBD1. The junction had 8 bases not matched to a gene; V was cut back by 5 bases and J by 4 bases. The CDR3 is 14 amino acids. Germline V gives CDR1 DFQATT, CDR2 SNEGSKA (reference sequence). The CDR3 bases are TGCAGTGCTCTTCGACAGGGGGCATCGTACGAGCAGTACTTC. Encoded protein: CSALRQGASYEQYF.

This clonotype was recorded a few times. The V call is TRBV12-3 or TRBV12-4, the J call TRBJ2-1; D is unclear. V gave up 7 bases and J gave up 6 bases, with 10 bases separating them. CDR3 length equals 12 residues. The CDR3 DNA sequence: TGTGCCAGCACCCAATGGGGCAATGAGCAGTTCTTC. Translating gives CASTQWGNEQFF.

Many counts were recorded for this clonotype. The chain recombines TRBV28 with TRBJ2-1, with D uncertain. In germline, CDR1 is MDHEN, CDR2 SYDVKM. The CDR3 runs to 13 residues. V was pared by 5 bases and J by 3 bases, with 8 bases between. CDR3: CASSPPGYNEQFF. The CDR3 DNA reads as TGTGCCAGCAGTCCCCCTGGCTACAATGAGCAGTTCTTC.

J is TRBJ2-7 and V is TRBV15; D is uncertain. The V end was cut by 1 base, the J end by 3 bases, with 1 base between. The CDR3 loop spans 11 amino acids. Germline V gene lookup returns CDR1 LNHNV and CDR2 YYDKDF (reference sequence). In DNA, the CDR3 is TGTGCCACCAGCAGAGGCTACGAGCAGTACTTC. Its protein is CATSRGYEQYF.

This sequence joins TRBV4-1 and TRBJ2-3; possibly TRBD2 for D (6 bases). Germline V gene sequence: CDR1 MGHRA, CDR2 YSYEKL. The length of the CDR3 is 16 residues. Trimming shortened V by 1 base and J by 1 base, and 12 bases separated the two germline ends. The CDR3: CASSQGARRGTDTQYF. The DNA of the CDR3 is TGCGCCAGCAGCCAAGGGGCCCGGAGGGGCACAGATACGCAGTATTTT.

This clonotype was counted a few times. This may come from a read error, since a much larger clone is one base off. The conserved final phenylalanine or tryptophan is absent from the CDR3, which likely points to a read error. This sequence joins TRBV11-2 and TRBJ1-2; 8 bases map to TRBD1. Trimming at V came to 5 bases and at J to 8 bases, leaving 7 bases not matched to a gene. Per the germline V gene, CDR1 is SGHAT and CDR2 is FQNNGV. This CDR3 spans 13 amino acids. In DNA, the CDR3 is TGTGCCAGCAGCCCGGACAGGGTGAGAGGCTACACCATC. Its protein is CASSPDRVRGYTI.

This clonotype showed up many times. The V and J genes are TRBV18 and TRBJ1-5, with 7 bases identical to TRBD1. This CDR3 spans 13 amino acids. Germline V gives CDR1 KGHSH, CDR2 LQKENI. Losses at the gene ends were 2 bases for V and 7 bases for J; bases not matched to a gene: 2. CDR3 nucleotides: TGTGCCAGCTCACCAGGACAGGAACAGCCCCAGCATTTT. Its translation: CASSPGQEQPQHF. The entire variable domain, with the rest obtained from reference TRBV18 and TRBJ1-5, is as follows: NAGVMQNPRHLVRRRGQEARLRCSPMKGHSHVYWYRQLPEEGLKFMVYLQKENIIDESGMPKERFSAEFPKEGPSILRIQQVVRGDSAAYFCASSPGQEQPQHFGDGTRLSIL.